This T cell receptor (beta chain) derives from a study of T cell responses to AZD1222 COVID-19 vaccine. Overall study findings and caveats: At 160-218 and 743-854, vaccine-associated CD4 TCRs were dominant, and they spanned spike. Spike-specific TCR breadth rose after two AZD1222 doses, and depth rose as well. Close to half of all spike-specific TCRs reportedly target regions of the variants that are unmutated.

Notes on this clone: Its antigen is as yet unknown.

This CDR3 spans 14 amino acids. The germline V and J ends were trimmed by 4 bases and 4 bases, with 11 bases remaining between them. Germline V gene data show CDR1 as SNHLY and CDR2 as FYNNEI. Sequenced by immunoSEQ multiplex PCR; TCRdb stores in-frame clones only, minus some. The sample has about 200,000 clones; about 91% are singletons. The material sequenced was peripheral blood, taken on day 0 of AZD1222 vaccination. The TCR comes from an adult in good health. The V call is TRBV2, the J call TRBJ1-5, with D possibly being TRBD1 (5 bases). The CDR3 here is CASSGRGWNQPQHF. CDR3 DNA: TGTGCCAGCAGTGGTAGGGGCTGGAATCAGCCCCAGCATTTT.